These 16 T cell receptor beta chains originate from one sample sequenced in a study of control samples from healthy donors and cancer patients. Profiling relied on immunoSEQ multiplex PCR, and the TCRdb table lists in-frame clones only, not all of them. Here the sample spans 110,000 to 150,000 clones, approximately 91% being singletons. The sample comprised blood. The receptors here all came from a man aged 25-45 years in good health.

The CDR3 DNA reads TGTGCCAGCAGCCCCGGGGGGAACACCGGGGAGCTGTTTTTT. Amino acids: CASSPGGNTGELFF. This sequence joins TRBV7-3 and TRBJ2-2, with D perhaps TRBD2 (6 bases). The CDR3 runs 14 residues. The ends were cut back, 5 bases at V and 1 base at J, with 8 bases in the middle. The germline gives CDR1 SGHTA, CDR2 FQGTGA.

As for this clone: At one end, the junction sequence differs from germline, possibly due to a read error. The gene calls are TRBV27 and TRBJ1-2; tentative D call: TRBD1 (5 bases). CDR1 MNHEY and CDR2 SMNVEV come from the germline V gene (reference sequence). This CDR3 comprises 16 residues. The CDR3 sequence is CASSLKGPDTGFPRNF. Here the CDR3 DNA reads TGTGCCAGCAGTTTAAAGGGGCCGGACACGGGATTCCCCCGCAACTTC.

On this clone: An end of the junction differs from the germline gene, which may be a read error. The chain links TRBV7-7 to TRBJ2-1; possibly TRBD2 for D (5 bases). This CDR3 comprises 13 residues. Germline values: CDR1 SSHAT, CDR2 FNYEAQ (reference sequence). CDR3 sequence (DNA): TGTGCTAGCAGCTCCCCCCCCCGACTAGAGCAGTTCTTC. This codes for CASSSPPRLEQFF.

The CDR3 loop reads CASSYSRDSNEKLFF. The DNA for the CDR3 is TGTGCCAGCAGTTACTCTAGGGACAGCAATGAAAAACTGTTTTTT. The V call is TRBV6-5, the J call TRBJ1-4; TRBD1 aligns across 7 bases. The CDR3 length is 15 residues. Germline CDR1 MNHEY, CDR2 SVGAGI. With V trimmed by 0 bases and J by 5 bases, 3 bases remained unmatched.

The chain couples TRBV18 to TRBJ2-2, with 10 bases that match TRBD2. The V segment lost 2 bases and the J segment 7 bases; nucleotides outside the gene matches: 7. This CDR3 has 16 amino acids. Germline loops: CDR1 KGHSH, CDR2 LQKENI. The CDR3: CASSPGTSGIVGELFF. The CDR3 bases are TGTGCCAGCTCACCAGGAACTAGCGGGATCGTCGGGGAGCTGTTTTTT.

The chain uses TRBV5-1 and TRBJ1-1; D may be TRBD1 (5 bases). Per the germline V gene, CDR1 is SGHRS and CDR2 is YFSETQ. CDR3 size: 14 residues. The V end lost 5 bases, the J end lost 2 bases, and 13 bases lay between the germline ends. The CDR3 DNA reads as TGCGCCAGCAGGGGAGGGACTGCCAACACTGAAGCTTTCTTT. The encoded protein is CASRGGTANTEAFF.

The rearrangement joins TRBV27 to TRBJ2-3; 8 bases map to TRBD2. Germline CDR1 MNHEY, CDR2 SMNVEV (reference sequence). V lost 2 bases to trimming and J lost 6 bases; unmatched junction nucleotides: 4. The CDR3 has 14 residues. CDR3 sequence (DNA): TGTGCCAGCAGTTTAATAGCGGGGTGGGATACGCAGTATTTT. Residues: CASSLIAGWDTQYF.

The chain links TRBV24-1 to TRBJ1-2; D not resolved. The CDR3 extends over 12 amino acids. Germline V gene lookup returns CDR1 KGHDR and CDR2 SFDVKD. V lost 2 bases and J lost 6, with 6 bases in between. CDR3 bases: TGTGCCACCAGTGATTCGGGGAATGGCTACACCTTC. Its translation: CATSDSGNGYTF.

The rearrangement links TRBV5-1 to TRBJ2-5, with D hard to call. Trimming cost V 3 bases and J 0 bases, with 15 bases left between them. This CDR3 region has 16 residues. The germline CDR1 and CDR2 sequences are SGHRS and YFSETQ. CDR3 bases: TGCGCCAGCAGCTCGGCCCCCCGGATGTACCAAGAGACCCAGTACTTC. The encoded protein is CASSSAPRMYQETQYF.

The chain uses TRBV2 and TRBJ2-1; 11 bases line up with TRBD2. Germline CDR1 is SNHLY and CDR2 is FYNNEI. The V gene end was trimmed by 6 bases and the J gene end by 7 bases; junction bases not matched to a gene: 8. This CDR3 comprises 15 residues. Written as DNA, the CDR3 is TGTGCCAGCAGGAAACTAGCGGGAGTTGGTAATGAGCAGTTCTTC. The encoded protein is CASRKLAGVGNEQFF.

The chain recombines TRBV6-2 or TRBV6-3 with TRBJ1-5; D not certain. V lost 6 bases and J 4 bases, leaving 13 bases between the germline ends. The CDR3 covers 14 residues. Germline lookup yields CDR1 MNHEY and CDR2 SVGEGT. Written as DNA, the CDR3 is TGTGCCAGCAGCCAACGGTATAGTAATCAGCCCCAGCATTTT. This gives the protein CASSQRYSNQPQHF.

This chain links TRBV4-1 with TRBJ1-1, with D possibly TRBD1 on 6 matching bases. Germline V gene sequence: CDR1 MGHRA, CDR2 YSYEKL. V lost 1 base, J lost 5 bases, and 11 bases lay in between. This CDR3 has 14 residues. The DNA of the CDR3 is TGCGCCAGCAGCCAAGTAGGGGGGCGGACTGAAGCTTTCTTT. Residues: CASSQVGGRTEAFF.

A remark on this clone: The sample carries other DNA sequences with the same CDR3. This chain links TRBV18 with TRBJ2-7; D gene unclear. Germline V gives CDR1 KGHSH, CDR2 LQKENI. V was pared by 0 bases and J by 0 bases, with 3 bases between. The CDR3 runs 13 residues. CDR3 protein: CASSPPSSYEQYF. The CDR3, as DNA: TGTGCCAGCTCACCACCTAGCTCCTACGAGCAGTACTTC.

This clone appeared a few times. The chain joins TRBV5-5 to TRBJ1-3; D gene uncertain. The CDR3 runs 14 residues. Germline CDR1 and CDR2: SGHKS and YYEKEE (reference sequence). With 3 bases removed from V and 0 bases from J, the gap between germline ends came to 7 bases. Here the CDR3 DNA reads TGTGCCAGCAGCTCGACACTCTCTGGAAACACCATATATTTT. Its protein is CASSSTLSGNTIYF.

The CDR3 DNA is TGTGCCAGCAGTTACAGGGTTGCGGCTTTCTTT. Its translation: CASSYRVAAFF. The chain employs TRBV6-2 or TRBV6-3 and TRBJ1-1; no clear D gene. CDR1 MNHEY and CDR2 SVGEGT come from the germline V gene. This CDR3 has 11 amino acids. Trimming pared 2 bases from V and 11 bases from J, leaving 9 bases between.

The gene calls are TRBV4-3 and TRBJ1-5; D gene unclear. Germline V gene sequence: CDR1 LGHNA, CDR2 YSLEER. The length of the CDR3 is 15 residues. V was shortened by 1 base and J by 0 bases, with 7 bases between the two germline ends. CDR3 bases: TGCGCCAGCAGCCAAGGGGTCCATAGCAATCAGCCCCAGCATTTT. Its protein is CASSQGVHSNQPQHF.